A selection of T cell receptor beta chains follows, all from one sample in a study of T cell responses to AZD1222 COVID-19 vaccine. Method: immunoSEQ multiplex PCR; TCRdb's copy keeps in-frame clones and lacks some. This sample carries some 200,000 clones, roughly 91% of them seen once, and the ten largest clones take over 0.75%. The sequencing used peripheral blood, collected on day 0 of AZD1222 vaccination. The receptors were gathered from an adult in good health. Both conserved end residues are part of each CDR3. The D gene is left open where the match is weak. Where a row states a size, it is once, few, many or the class of an expanded clone; other rows omit it.

clone size	D gene	V gene	J gene	CDR3 protein	CDR3 DNA
NA	TRBD1	TRBV7-3	TRBJ1-1	CASSLSPGTANTEAFF	TGTGCCAGCAGCTTATCCCCGGGGACAGCGAACACTGAAGCTTTCTTT
NA	NA	TRBV7-9	TRBJ1-6	CASSRRGRGDNSPLHF	TGTGCCAGCAGCCGCAGGGGAAGAGGGGATAATTCACCCCTCCACTTT
NA	NA	TRBV5-1	TRBJ1-1	CASSRDLNGQSTEAFF	TGCGCCAGCAGCCGTGACCTTAACGGACAGTCCACTGAAGCTTTCTTT
NA	TRBD1	TRBV5-6	TRBJ2-2	CASSFRGGDTGELFF	TGTGCCAGCAGCTTTCGAGGGGGCGACACCGGGGAGCTGTTTTTT
NA	NA	TRBV18	TRBJ1-5	CASSPRMAQPQHF	TGTGCCAGCTCACCAAGGATGGCGCAGCCCCAGCATTTT
NA	NA	TRBV5-1	TRBJ2-2	CASSWTEHTANTGELFF	TGCGCCAGCAGCTGGACGGAACACACAGCGAACACCGGGGAGCTGTTTTTT
NA	NA	TRBV29-1	TRBJ2-1	CSVEWLGNEQFF	TGCAGCGTTGAATGGCTGGGAAATGAGCAGTTCTTC
once	NA	TRBV21-1	TRBJ1-5	CASDSGRACQPQHF	TGTGCCAGCGACTCGGGGAGAGCCTGTCAGCCCCAGCATTTT
few	NA	TRBV5-6	TRBJ2-3	CASSLDVRYGTDTQYF	TGTGCCAGCAGCTTGGATGTTCGGTACGGCACAGATACGCAGTATTTT
NA	TRBD1	TRBV2	TRBJ2-7	CASSEWGTGLGEQYF	TGTGCCAGCAGTGAATGGGGGACAGGGCTGGGAGAGCAGTACTTC
NA	NA	TRBV2	TRBJ1-1	CAMRGDTEAFF	TGTGCCATGCGGGGGGACACTGAAGCTTTCTTT
NA	TRBD1	TRBV9	TRBJ1-4	CASSVGQGTNEKLFF	TGTGCCAGCAGCGTAGGACAGGGGACTAATGAAAAACTGTTTTTT
few	NA	TRBV13	TRBJ1-2	CASSLWGARGYTF	TGTGCCAGCAGCTTATGGGGGGCGCGGGGCTACACCTTC
NA	NA	TRBV18	TRBJ2-3	CASSALPATDTQYF	TGTGCCAGCTCAGCCCTCCCCGCCACAGATACGCAGTATTTT
NA	TRBD1	TRBV2	TRBJ1-1	CASGDRVNTEAFF	TGTGCCAGCGGCGACAGGGTCAACACTGAAGCTTTCTTT
once	NA	TRBV7-9	TRBJ1-6	CASSLEVSVSSYNSPLHF	TGTGCCAGCAGCTTAGAAGTGTCGGTTAGCTCCTATAATTCACCCCTCCACTTT
NA	NA	TRBV5-1	TRBJ2-7	CASSEETGRRQYF	TGCGCCAGCAGCGAGGAGACAGGTCGGCGGCAGTACTTC
NA	NA	TRBV7-2	TRBJ2-4	CASSAQVAKNIQYF	TGTGCCAGCAGCGCACAGGTAGCCAAAAACATTCAGTACTTC
NA	NA	TRBV23-1	TRBJ1-4	CASSHRRTGGGKLFF	TGCGCCAGCAGTCATCGTCGGACGGGAGGAGGAAAACTGTTTTTT
NA	NA	TRBV21-1	TRBJ2-3	CASSKARQGRPTNTDTQYF	TGTGCCAGCAGCAAAGCACGGCAGGGCCGCCCGACGAACACAGATACGCAGTATTTT
NA	TRBD2	TRBV5-1	TRBJ2-7	CASSPEGLAGSREQYF	TGCGCCAGCAGCCCCGAAGGGCTAGCGGGAAGTAGGGAGCAGTACTTC
NA	NA	TRBV10-2	TRBJ1-1	CASSDRGNTEAFF	TGCGCCAGCAGTGATCGGGGGAACACTGAAGCTTTCTTT
NA	TRBD1	TRBV5-1	TRBJ1-2	CASTSSPGTGGSGYTF	TGCGCCAGCACCAGTTCCCCCGGGACAGGGGGCAGTGGCTACACCTTC
NA	NA	TRBV24-1	TRBJ2-1	CATSVNHEQFF	TGTGCCACCAGTGTCAACCATGAGCAGTTCTTC
NA	NA	TRBV7-9	TRBJ2-7	CASSPRLVVSRHEQYF	TGTGCCAGCAGCCCGAGACTAGTCGTATCGCGCCACGAGCAGTACTTC
NA	NA	TRBV18	TRBJ2-7	CASSPRGAVKLEQYF	TGTGCCAGCTCACCAAGAGGGGCGGTTAAGTTGGAGCAGTACTTC
NA	NA	TRBV14	TRBJ2-2	CASSQASHGELFF	TGTGCCAGCAGCCAAGCGTCTCACGGGGAGCTGTTTTTT
NA	TRBD1	TRBV12-3/TRBV12-4	TRBJ2-7	CASRTGGFGGQYF	TGTGCCAGCAGAACAGGGGGCTTCGGGGGGCAGTACTTC
NA	NA	TRBV27	TRBJ1-5	CASSFGQSNQPQHF	TGTGCCAGCAGTTTTGGACAGAGCAATCAGCCCCAGCATTTT
NA	NA	TRBV5-4	TRBJ2-3	CASSFPGPFGGDTQYF	TGTGCCAGCAGCTTCCCGGGACCCTTTGGTGGAGATACGCAGTATTTT
NA	NA	TRBV5-1	TRBJ1-5	CASSLDGLRNQPQHF	TGCGCCAGCAGCTTGGACGGTCTACGGAATCAGCCCCAGCATTTT
NA	NA	TRBV7-2	TRBJ2-2	CASSLVGGPTGELFF	TGTGCCAGCAGCTTAGTGGGGGGGCCCACCGGGGAGCTGTTTTTT
NA	NA	TRBV4-2	TRBJ2-7	CASSPGQGTPYEQYF	TGTGCCAGCAGCCCGGGACAAGGAACCCCCTACGAGCAGTACTTC
NA	NA	TRBV18	TRBJ1-2	CASSPETGPQNYGYTF	TGTGCCAGCTCACCAGAAACCGGGCCGCAAAACTATGGCTACACCTTC
NA	NA	TRBV7-3	TRBJ2-2	CASSLTSTGELFF	TGTGCCAGCAGCTTAACGTCGACCGGGGAGCTGTTTTTT
NA	NA	TRBV2	TRBJ1-6	CASSQIPPTGPSPLHF	TGTGCCAGCAGCCAAATCCCCCCGACAGGACCTTCACCCCTCCACTTT
NA	NA	TRBV10-3	TRBJ2-7	CAIMGGDGPYEQYF	TGTGCCATCATGGGGGGAGATGGCCCCTACGAGCAGTACTTC
NA	TRBD1	TRBV10-1	TRBJ2-1	CASSVEGTANEQFF	TGCGCCAGCAGTGTGGAAGGGACAGCTAATGAGCAGTTCTTC
NA	NA	TRBV9	TRBJ2-3	CASSVSSDTQYF	TGTGCCAGCAGCGTATCGTCGGATACGCAGTATTTT
NA	NA	TRBV5-1	TRBJ1-2	CASSWGGGYTF	TGCGCCAGCAGCTGGGGAGGGGGCTACACCTTC
few	NA	TRBV9	TRBJ2-4	CASSVAASGLHGNIQYF	TGTGCCAGCAGCGTAGCAGCGTCTGGTTTACACGGAAACATTCAGTACTTC
NA	NA	TRBV28	TRBJ1-1	CASSLEYTEAFF	TGTGCCAGCAGTTTGGAATACACTGAAGCTTTCTTT
NA	NA	TRBV13	TRBJ2-1	CASSLSVGFTYNEQFF	TGTGCCAGCAGCTTATCTGTGGGGTTTACCTACAATGAGCAGTTCTTC